These T cell receptor beta chains were read from a single sample in a study of shared clonotypes between healthy human individuals. Assay: immunoSEQ multiplex PCR; the TCRdb copy retains only in-frame clones and omits some. The sample includes roughly 2.2 million clones, approximately 90% seen only once; the top ten take 0.37%. Sequences were obtained from naive CD4+ T cells from PBMCs. Receptor source: a man between 18 and 29 years old in good health. Some clones in this sample may be carry-over from other donors' samples. Both conserved end residues are part of each CDR3.

len,v_gene,CDR3aa
16,TRBV7-2,CASSHRGGSGTYEQYF
15,TRBV5-4,CASSEHGTPYNEQFF
17,TRBV7-9,CASRPLGGRTNTGELFF
14,TRBV5-1,CASSLIRGAYGYTF
16,TRBV2,CASSPTSGRSTDTQYF
14,TRBV4-3,CASSQVQPQETQYF
16,TRBV9,CASSAHARQSTDTQYF
20,TRBV15,CATSRDIFEVRGPSGNTIYF
14,TRBV6-1,CASSVDRGNTEAFF
18,TRBV25-1,CASSEGGFVPGSAETQYF
15,TRBV5-1,CASSLVTAGANIQYF
15,TRBV5-1,CASGGGISMTDEQFF
15,TRBV15,CATSADLRSTNEQFF
14,TRBV12-5,CASGPGLATDTQYF
11,TRBV15,CATSRQETQYF
14,TRBV7-9,CATLTSGSRNEQYF
12,TRBV7-3,CASSPGYTEAFF
14,TRBV11-1,CASSLEASYNEQFF
15,TRBV27,CASSFIGGHNEKLFF
15,TRBV7-3,CASSLLGGVGNEQFF
15,TRBV28,CASIPGGSTNEKLFF
15,TRBV11-2,CASSLGAGLGYGYTF
13,TRBV27,CASSSLRGNEQFF
19,TRBV4-2,CASSQDSPAGNRGAYEQYF
14,TRBV9,CASSPLSEGDTQYF
14,TRBV14,CASSPGLAVNEQYF
14,TRBV5-1,CASSLPASYNEQFF
15,TRBV4-2,CASSLGGDHYNEQFF
15,TRBV7-9,CASSPPGGNTGELFF
13,TRBV19,CASSISGNQPQHF
15,TRBV7-3,CASSTSGPNTGELFF
12,TRBV7-2,CASGDGPRGAFF
16,TRBV14,CASSQGVSSHDNEQFF
14,TRBV28,CASRRDTNTGELFF
15,TRBV5-1,CASSTGQPGNQPQHF
11,TRBV29-1,CSVDGAIGYTF
16,TRBV7-9,CASSPGTEDSNQPQHF
13,TRBV10-2,CASSVKAGAEQYF
13,TRBV9,CASSVSSPSEQFF
15,TRBV19,CASTAGQGINQPQHF
12,TRBV5-6,CASSLDREGYTF
13,TRBV28,CASTWGANTEAFF
15,TRBV9,CASSVGGRYTDTQYF
13,TRBV5-1,CASSLVAQETQYF
12,TRBV9,CASSRQESEAFF
14,TRBV5-1,CASSLLGGYTEAFF
13,TRBV27,CASSRSMNQPQHF
16,TRBV7-3,CASSLSGVGNTGELFF
12,TRBV6-6,CASSYSAGEQYF
15,TRBV5-1,CASSLSVGPGNTIYF
12,TRBV6-1,CASSPRTGLQHF
16,TRBV11-2,CASSLPRGASYNEQFF
15,TRBV15,CATSPPLSSGNTIYF
17,TRBV7-2,CASSLGTSGRVGETQYF
15,TRBV5-1,CASHPVAGVSYEQYF
11,TRBV2,CASRQSLEQYF
14,TRBV5-4,CASSLGTSRDEQFF
16,TRBV6-1,CASSEGDRKNTGELFF
14,TRBV5-6,CASTRDRGGETQYF